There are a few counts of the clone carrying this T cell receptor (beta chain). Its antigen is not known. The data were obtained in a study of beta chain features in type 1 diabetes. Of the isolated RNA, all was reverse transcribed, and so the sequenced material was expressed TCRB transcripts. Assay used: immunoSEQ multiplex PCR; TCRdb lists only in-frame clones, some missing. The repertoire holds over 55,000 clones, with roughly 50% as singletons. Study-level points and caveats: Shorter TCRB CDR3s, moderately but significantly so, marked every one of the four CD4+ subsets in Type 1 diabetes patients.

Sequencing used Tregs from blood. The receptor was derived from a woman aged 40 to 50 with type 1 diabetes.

This CDR3 reads CASSPTGLGNQPQHF. CDR3 bases: TGCGCCAGCAGCCCGACAGGGTTGGGCAATCAGCCCCAGCATTTT. V gene TRBV5-1 combines with J gene TRBJ1-5, with 7 bases identical to TRBD1. The trim removed 4 bases at V and 2 bases at J, leaving 6 bases unmatched. Germline CDR1 SGHRS, CDR2 YFSETQ. CDR3 size: 15 residues. Combining the CDR3 with reference TRBV5-1 and TRBJ1-5 gives the whole variable domain KAGVTQTPRYLIKTRGQQVTLSCSPISGHRSVSWYQQTPGQGLQFLFEYFSETQRNKGNFPGRFSGRQFSNSRSEMNVSTLELGDSALYLCASSPTGLGNQPQHFGDGTRLSIL.